These 30 T cell receptor beta chains share one sample of origin, sequenced in a study of graft-versus-host responses after intestinal transplantation. Profiling relied on immunoSEQ multiplex PCR, and the TCRdb table lists in-frame clones only, not all of them. The sample records 30,000 to 40,000 clones, approximately 93% being singletons. These receptors have no identified antigens. The source was unstimulated CD4+ T cells sorted from spleen or lymph node cells, collected before transplant. The receptors were sampled from a human donor who was the organ donor for an intestinal transplant.

The chain joins TRBV28 to TRBJ1-1; tentatively, D is TRBD1 (5 bases). The CDR3 has 16 amino acids. Germline CDR1 MDHEN, CDR2 SYDVKM. The germline V and J ends were trimmed by 2 bases and 2 bases, with 15 bases remaining between them. This CDR3 reads CASSLAGVWINTEAFF. The CDR3 DNA reads as TGTGCCAGCAGTTTAGCGGGGGTGTGGATTAACACTGAAGCTTTCTTT.

The chain recombines TRBV13 with TRBJ2-3; 9 nucleotides agree with TRBD2. This CDR3 has 16 residues. The V gene's germline CDR1 is PRHDT and CDR2 FYEKMQ (reference sequence). Losses at the gene ends were 0 bases for V and 6 bases for J; bases not matched to a gene: 7. The CDR3 region has the DNA TGTGCCAGCAGCTTAGGGCGGGGGGGTGCGGCGGATACGCAGTATTTT. This translates into CASSLGRGGAADTQYF.

The V call is TRBV6-5, the J call TRBJ1-5; possibly TRBD1 for D (6 bases). The CDR3 is made up of 13 amino acids. The germline V and J ends were trimmed by 7 bases and 3 bases, with 10 bases remaining between them. CDR1 is MNHEY and CDR2 is SVGAGI in the germline V gene. CDR3 in amino acids: CASNGQLNQPQHF. CDR3 bases: TGTGCCAGCAACGGACAGCTCAATCAGCCCCAGCATTTT.

The chain is built from TRBV4-3 and TRBJ1-6, with D maybe TRBD1 (6 bases). The CDR3 consists of 15 residues. Germline V gene sequence: CDR1 LGHNA, CDR2 YSLEER. V lost 0 bases, J lost 7 bases, and 10 bases lay in between. The CDR3 bases are TGCGCCAGCAGCCAAGATCGCACAGGGAATTCACCCCTCCACTTT. This translates into CASSQDRTGNSPLHF.

This chain links TRBV7-3 with TRBJ2-2, with TRBD1 matching over 11 bases. Germline trimming cut 4 bases from V and 5 bases from J; bases unmatched to any gene: 3. The CDR3 length is 15 residues. Germline lookup yields CDR1 SGHTA and CDR2 FQGTGA. In nucleotides, the CDR3 is TGTGCCAGCAGCTCCGGGACAGGGGGGACCGGGGAGCTGTTTTTT. It is translated as CASSSGTGGTGELFF.

This chain joins TRBV28 and TRBJ1-2, with TRBD1 matching 8 bases. Germline CDR1 reads MDHEN; CDR2 reads SYDVKM. The CDR3 contains 13 residues. V lost 3 bases, J lost 4 bases, and 1 base stayed unmatched. The CDR3 bases are TGTGCCAGCAGTTTTGGACAGGGCTATGGCTACACCTTC. This codes for CASSFGQGYGYTF.

This clone has only one observation. V usage is TRBV7-2 and J usage is TRBJ1-1; D remains unclear. Germline CDR1 is SGHTA and CDR2 is FQGNSA. This CDR3 is 14 amino acids long. Between the trimmed V and J ends, which lost 3 bases and 3 bases, there was a span of 11 bases. The chain's CDR3 is CASSLVGRDTEAFF. CDR3 coding DNA: TGTGCCAGCAGCTTGGTAGGGAGGGACACTGAAGCTTTCTTT.

The chain uses TRBV18 and TRBJ1-5, with D tentatively TRBD1 (6 bases). This CDR3 is 13 amino acids long. Trimming stripped 2 bases from V and 4 bases from J, with 6 bases between. Germline CDR1 reads KGHSH; CDR2 reads LQKENI. CDR3 region: CASSPDRNQPQHF. CDR3 nucleotide sequence: TGTGCCAGCTCACCAGACAGGAATCAGCCCCAGCATTTT.

CDR3: CASNTGRIWDTEAFF. The CDR3, as DNA: TGTGCCAGCAACACCGGCCGTATTTGGGACACTGAAGCTTTCTTT. The chain recombines TRBV5-8 with TRBJ1-1; the D is unclear. V was clipped by 6 bases and J by 3 bases, with 18 bases between them. This CDR3 has 15 residues. Germline values: CDR1 SGHTS, CDR2 YDEGEE.

CDR3 in amino acids: CASSVEYGGGLDTQYF. The CDR3 DNA reads as TGTGCCAGCAGCGTAGAGTATGGCGGGGGGCTAGATACGCAGTATTTT. The chain has TRBV9 and TRBJ2-3; 8 positions match TRBD2. J was trimmed by 5 bases and V by 0 bases; bases with no gene match: 8. Per the germline V gene, CDR1 is SGDLS and CDR2 is YYNGEE. The CDR3 spans 16 residues.

The rearrangement links TRBV4-3 to TRBJ2-3, with TRBD2 identical over 8 bases. This CDR3 region has 17 residues. V was clipped by 1 base and J by 5 bases; unmatched bases: 11. Germline values: CDR1 LGHNA, CDR2 YSLEER. CDR3 in DNA: TGCGCCAGCAGCCAAGTAGTACCGGGGGGGCCGGGAGATACGCAGTATTTT. This codes for CASSQVVPGGPGDTQYF.

The chain recombines TRBV5-1 with TRBJ1-1; a weak D match, TRBD1 (6 bases). From germline, CDR1 is SGHRS and CDR2 YFSETQ. V gave up 0 bases and J gave up 4 bases, with 16 bases separating them. CDR3 length: 16 residues. This chain's CDR3 is CASSLGIQGGGTEAFF. The CDR3, as DNA: TGCGCCAGCAGCTTGGGGATACAGGGTGGGGGCACTGAAGCTTTCTTT.

Only one count was recorded for this clone. The rearrangement links TRBV6-1 to TRBJ1-2; the match to TRBD1 covers 7 bases. This CDR3 is 15 amino acids long. Germline V gene sequence: CDR1 MNHNS, CDR2 SASEGT. Losses at the gene ends were 2 bases for V and 4 bases for J; bases not matched to a gene: 7. The DNA of the CDR3 is TGTGCCAGCAGTGAACCCCACAGGGGTGTCTATGGCTACACCTTC. This gives the protein CASSEPHRGVYGYTF.

Written as DNA, the CDR3 is TGTGCCCTCAAATGGGGGCCCTACGAGCAGTACTTC. It codes for CALKWGPYEQYF. The gene calls are TRBV30 and TRBJ2-7; D may be TRBD1 (6 bases). Germline CDR1 is GTSNPN and CDR2 is SVGIG (reference sequence). CDR3 size: 12 residues. V was pared by 8 bases and J by 2 bases, with 13 bases between.

This chain joins TRBV5-6 and TRBJ2-3; the match to TRBD1 covers 10 bases. V lost 3 bases and J lost 4; bases outside the gene matches: 2. Germline loops: CDR1 SGHDT, CDR2 YYEEEE. The CDR3 spans 14 residues. The CDR3 is CASSWDRGADTQYF. In nucleotides, the CDR3 is TGTGCCAGCAGCTGGGACAGGGGCGCAGATACGCAGTATTTT.

The chain carries TRBV10-3 and TRBJ1-1; a weak D match, TRBD1 (5 bases). Deletions cut 0 bases from V and 3 bases from J, with 11 bases between. The length of the CDR3 is 15 residues. Germline CDR1 reads ENHRY; CDR2 reads SYGVKD. The CDR3: CAISESKGSDTEAFF. CDR3 DNA sequence: TGTGCCATCAGTGAGTCAAAGGGGTCGGACACTGAAGCTTTCTTT.

Written as DNA, the CDR3 is TGCGCCAGCAGCTTGGACGGTTATGGCTACACCTTC. It specifies CASSLDGYGYTF. This rearrangement joins TRBV5-1 to TRBJ1-2; unclear D gene. Trimming left V 0 bases short and J 5 bases short, with 5 bases between. Germline values: CDR1 SGHRS, CDR2 YFSETQ. This CDR3 comprises 12 residues.

The chain links TRBV7-9 to TRBJ2-1; perhaps TRBD1 as D (5 bases). Deletions cut 5 bases from V and 4 bases from J, with 15 bases between. The CDR3 runs 15 residues. The germline V gene encodes CDR1 SEHNR and CDR2 FQNEAQ (reference sequence). CDR3 protein: CASSPRGFDYNEQFF. As DNA, the CDR3 is TGTGCCAGCAGCCCAAGGGGATTCGATTACAATGAGCAGTTCTTC.

This sequence joins TRBV10-3 and TRBJ1-2, with D possibly being TRBD1 (5 bases). Germline V CDR1 and CDR2: ENHRY, SYGVKD. The CDR3 has 19 residues. V was pared by 6 bases and J by 0 bases, with 26 bases between. The CDR3 sequence: CAISPAEGPWGGANYGYTF. The CDR3 coding sequence is TGTGCCATCAGCCCAGCGGAGGGACCCTGGGGGGGAGCTAACTATGGCTACACCTTC.

The V call is TRBV5-4, the J call TRBJ2-5; no clear D gene. The length of the CDR3 is 17 residues. Germline CDR1 is SGHNT and CDR2 is YYREEE (reference sequence). V was cut by 0 bases and J by 0 bases, with 15 bases left in between. CDR3 sequence (DNA): TGTGCCAGCAGCTTGGGGGGTGGAGCGCCGTACCAAGAGACCCAGTACTTC. Its protein product is CASSLGGGAPYQETQYF.

The chain joins TRBV6-5 to TRBJ1-1; D possibly corresponds to TRBD1 (5 bases). V lost 5 bases to trimming and J lost 1 base, with 8 bases between them. The length of the CDR3 is 13 residues. In germline, CDR1 is MNHEY, CDR2 SVGAGI. CDR3 residues: CASSVTGNTEAFF. The CDR3 nucleotides are TGTGCCAGCAGTGTCACAGGGAACACTGAAGCTTTCTTT.

The chain employs TRBV5-6 and TRBJ1-2, with 8 bases aligning to TRBD1. This CDR3 is built from 16 residues. Germline assignment: CDR1 SGHDT and CDR2 YYEEEE. Trimming removed 3 bases from V and 5 bases from J; junction bases left unmatched: 12. The CDR3 DNA sequence: TGTGCCAGCAGCTCCGCCGGACAGGGCTATTCATATGGCTACACCTTC. Protein product: CASSSAGQGYSYGYTF.

This chain uses TRBV4-2 with TRBJ1-2; D unclear. V gave up 4 bases and J gave up 4 bases, with 13 bases separating them. The CDR3 extends over 14 amino acids. Germline CDR1 is LGHNA and CDR2 is YNFKEQ. This chain's CDR3 is CASSPDADRYGYTF. The DNA of the CDR3 is TGTGCCAGCAGCCCCGACGCAGACCGCTATGGCTACACCTTC.

The chain uses TRBV30 and TRBJ2-2; D possibly corresponds to TRBD2 (6 bases). Trimming cost V 4 bases and J 7 bases, with 28 bases left between them. This CDR3 spans 18 amino acids. In germline, CDR1 is GTSNPN, CDR2 SVGIG (reference sequence). CDR3: CAWTVPMGLHNRVGELFF. Written as DNA, the CDR3 is TGTGCCTGGACCGTACCCATGGGACTCCATAATAGGGTCGGGGAGCTGTTTTTT.

This clone has only one observation. V and J are TRBV6-1 and TRBJ1-2, with D maybe TRBD1 (6 bases). The CDR3 is 16 residues long. V gave up 4 bases and J gave up 1 base, with 16 bases separating them. Germline-derived CDR1 and CDR2 are MNHNS and SASEGT. CDR3 region: CASSVRGAEGNYGYTF. Written as DNA, the CDR3 is TGTGCCAGCAGTGTAAGGGGGGCGGAGGGTAACTATGGCTACACCTTC.

CDR3 DNA sequence: TGTGCCATCAGACTAGCGGGGGGATCCTACGAGCAGTACTTC. It encodes CAIRLAGGSYEQYF. The chain carries TRBV10-3 and TRBJ2-7; 12 nucleotides line up with TRBD2. Germline CDR1 and CDR2: ENHRY and SYGVKD. V shed 6 bases, J shed 1 base, and the junction held 1 base outside the gene matches. The CDR3 totals 14 residues.

The J gene is TRBJ1-2, the V gene TRBV7-2; 11 bases are a match to TRBD1. This CDR3 is built from 15 residues. Germline lookup yields CDR1 SGHTA and CDR2 FQGNSA. V lost 1 base, J lost 4 bases, and 2 bases stayed unmatched. The CDR3 sequence: CASSLEGTGGYGYTF. In nucleotides, the CDR3 is TGTGCCAGCAGCTTAGAAGGGACAGGGGGCTATGGCTACACCTTC.

V gene TRBV11-3 combines with J gene TRBJ1-1, with D possibly TRBD1 on 5 matching bases. CDR1 is SGHNT and CDR2 is YENEEA in the germline V gene. The CDR3 consists of 16 residues. Trimming stripped 2 bases from V and 7 bases from J, with 20 bases between. The CDR3 region is CASSLFWGLGPSEAFF. The CDR3 DNA is TGTGCCAGCAGCTTATTTTGGGGCCTTGGGCCTAGTGAAGCTTTCTTT.

This chain connects TRBV4-1 to TRBJ2-7; 9 bases are a match to TRBD1. From germline, CDR1 is MGHRA and CDR2 YSYEKL. The CDR3 length is 15 residues. With 1 base clipped from V and 5 bases from J, the junction kept 6 bases outside the gene matches. This CDR3 reads CASSQAGQGGNEQYF. CDR3 nucleotides: TGCGCCAGCAGCCAAGCGGGACAGGGAGGGAACGAGCAGTACTTC.

This clone was detected once. The chain is built from TRBV27 and TRBJ1-2, with 7 bases lining up with TRBD1. The germline gives CDR1 MNHEY, CDR2 SMNVEV (reference sequence). CDR3 size: 14 residues. With V trimmed by 3 bases and J by 4 bases, 5 bases remained unmatched. In DNA form, the CDR3 reads TGTGCCAGCAGTTTTACCAGGGGGGTCTATGGCTACACCTTC. Translated, it gives CASSFTRGVYGYTF.